This TCR beta chain was retrieved from a study of cytomegalovirus exposure and HLA in healthy donors. The germline V and J ends were trimmed by 10 bases and 2 bases, with 17 bases remaining between them. CDR3 size: 14 residues. Per the germline V gene, CDR1 is MNHEY and CDR2 is SVGAGI. This clone was found many times. Use of 60 Vbeta and 13 Jbeta primers characterized the PCR. TCRdb's table, derived via immunoSEQ multiplex PCR, lists solely in-frame clones and lacks some. The table shows some 150,000 clones, with approximately 75% occurring only once. This sequence originates from a male donor in good health and CMV-seronegative. Sequencing was performed on PBMCs. The chain joins TRBV6-5 to TRBJ1-2; weak D call: TRBD1 (5 bases). CDR3 nucleotides: TGTGCCAACCCGATCCTCTCAGGGAACTATGGCTACACCTTC. Its translation: CANPILSGNYGYTF.